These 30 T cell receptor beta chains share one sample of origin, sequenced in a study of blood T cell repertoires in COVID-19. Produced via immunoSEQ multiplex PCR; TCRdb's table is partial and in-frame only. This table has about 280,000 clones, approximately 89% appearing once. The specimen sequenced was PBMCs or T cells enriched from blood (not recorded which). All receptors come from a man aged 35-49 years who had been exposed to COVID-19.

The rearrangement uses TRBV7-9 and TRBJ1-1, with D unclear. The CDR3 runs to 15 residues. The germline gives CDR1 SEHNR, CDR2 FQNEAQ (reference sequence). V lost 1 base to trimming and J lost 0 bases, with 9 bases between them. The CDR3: CASSLEPQLNTEAFF. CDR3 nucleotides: TGTGCCAGCAGCTTAGAACCACAGTTGAACACTGAAGCTTTCTTT. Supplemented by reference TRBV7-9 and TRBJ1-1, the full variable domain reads DTGVSQNPRHKITKRGQNVTFRCDPISEHNRLYWYRQTLGQGPEFLTYFQNEAQLEKSRLLSDRFSAERPKGSFSTLEIQRTEQGDSAMYLCASSLEPQLNTEAFFGQGTRLTVV.

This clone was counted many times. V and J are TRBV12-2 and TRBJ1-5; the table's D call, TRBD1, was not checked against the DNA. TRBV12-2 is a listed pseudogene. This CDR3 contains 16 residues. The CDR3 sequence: CASRLVRTGINQPQHF. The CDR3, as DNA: TGTGCAAGTCGCTTAGTTCGGACAGGGATCAATCAGCCCCAGCATTTT.

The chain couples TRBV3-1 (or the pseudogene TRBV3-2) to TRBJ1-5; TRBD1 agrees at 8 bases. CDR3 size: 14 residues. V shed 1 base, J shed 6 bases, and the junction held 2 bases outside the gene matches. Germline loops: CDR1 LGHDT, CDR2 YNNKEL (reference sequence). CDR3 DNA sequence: TGTGCCAGCAGCCAAGGGACAGGGTTTCAGCCCCAGCATTTT. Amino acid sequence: CASSQGTGFQPQHF.

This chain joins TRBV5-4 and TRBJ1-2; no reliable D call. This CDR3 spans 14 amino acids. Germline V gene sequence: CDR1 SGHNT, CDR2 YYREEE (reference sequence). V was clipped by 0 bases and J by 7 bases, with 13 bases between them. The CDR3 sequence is CASSLDSWRPGYTF. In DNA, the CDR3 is TGTGCCAGCAGCTTGGATTCTTGGAGGCCTGGCTACACCTTC.

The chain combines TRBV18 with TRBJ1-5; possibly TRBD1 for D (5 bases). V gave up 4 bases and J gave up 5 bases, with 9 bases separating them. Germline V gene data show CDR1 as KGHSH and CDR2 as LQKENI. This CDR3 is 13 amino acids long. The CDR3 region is CASSRGEDQPQHF. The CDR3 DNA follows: TGTGCCAGCTCACGGGGGGAAGATCAGCCCCAGCATTTT.

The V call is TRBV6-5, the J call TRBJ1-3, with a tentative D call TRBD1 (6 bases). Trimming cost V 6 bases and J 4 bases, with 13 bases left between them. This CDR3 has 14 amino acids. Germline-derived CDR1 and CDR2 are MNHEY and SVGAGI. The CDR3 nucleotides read TGTGCCAGCAGCGCGGACAGAAGAGGAAACACCATATATTTT. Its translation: CASSADRRGNTIYF.

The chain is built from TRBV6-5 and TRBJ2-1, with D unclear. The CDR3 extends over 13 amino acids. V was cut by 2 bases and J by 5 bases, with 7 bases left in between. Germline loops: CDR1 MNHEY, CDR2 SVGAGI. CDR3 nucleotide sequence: TGTGCCAGCAGTTACCTAAGCGACAATGAGCAGTTCTTC. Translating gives CASSYLSDNEQFF.

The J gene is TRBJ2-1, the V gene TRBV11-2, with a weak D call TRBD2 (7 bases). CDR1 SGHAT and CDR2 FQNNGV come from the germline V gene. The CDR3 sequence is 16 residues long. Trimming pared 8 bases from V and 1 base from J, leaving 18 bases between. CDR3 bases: TGTGCCAGCGGGGGGGGGCATCGGCCATCCTACAATGAGCAGTTCTTC. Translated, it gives CASGGGHRPSYNEQFF.

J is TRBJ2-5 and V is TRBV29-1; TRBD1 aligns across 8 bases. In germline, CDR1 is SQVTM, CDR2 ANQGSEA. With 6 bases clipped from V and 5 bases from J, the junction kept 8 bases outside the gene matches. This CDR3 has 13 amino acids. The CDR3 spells CSVAGQGGETQYF. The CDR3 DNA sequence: TGCAGCGTAGCCGGACAGGGAGGCGAGACCCAGTACTTC.

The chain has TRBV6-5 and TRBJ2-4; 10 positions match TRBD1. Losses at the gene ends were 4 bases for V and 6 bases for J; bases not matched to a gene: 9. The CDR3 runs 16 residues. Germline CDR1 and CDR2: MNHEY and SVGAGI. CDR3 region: CASSSIRTGGGNIQYF. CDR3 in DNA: TGTGCCAGCAGTTCCATTAGGACAGGGGGAGGAAACATTCAGTACTTC.

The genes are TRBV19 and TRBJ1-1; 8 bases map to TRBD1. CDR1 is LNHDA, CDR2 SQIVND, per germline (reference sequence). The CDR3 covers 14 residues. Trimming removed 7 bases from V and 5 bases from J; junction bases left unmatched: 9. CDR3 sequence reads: CASKWGQAGTEAFF. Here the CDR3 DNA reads TGTGCCAGTAAGTGGGGACAGGCAGGGACTGAAGCTTTCTTT.

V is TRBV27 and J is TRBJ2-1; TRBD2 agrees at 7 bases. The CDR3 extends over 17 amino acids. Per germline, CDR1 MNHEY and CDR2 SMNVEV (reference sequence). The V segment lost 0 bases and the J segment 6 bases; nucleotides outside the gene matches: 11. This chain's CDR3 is CASSLSYGGGPVNEQFF. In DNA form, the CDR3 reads TGTGCCAGCAGTTTATCTTATGGGGGAGGGCCGGTCAATGAGCAGTTCTTC.

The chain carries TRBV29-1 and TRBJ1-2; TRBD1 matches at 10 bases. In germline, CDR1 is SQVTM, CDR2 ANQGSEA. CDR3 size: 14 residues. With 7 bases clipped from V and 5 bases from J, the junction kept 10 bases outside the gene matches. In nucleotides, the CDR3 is TGCAGCGGGGATGCAACGGGACAGGGGTATGGCTACACCTTC. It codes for CSGDATGQGYGYTF.

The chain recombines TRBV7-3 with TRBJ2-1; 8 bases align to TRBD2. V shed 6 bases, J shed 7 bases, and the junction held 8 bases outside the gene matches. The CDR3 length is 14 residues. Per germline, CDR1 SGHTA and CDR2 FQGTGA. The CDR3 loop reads CASSYSGNSNEQFF. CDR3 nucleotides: TGTGCCAGCAGTTATAGCGGGAACTCAAATGAGCAGTTCTTC.

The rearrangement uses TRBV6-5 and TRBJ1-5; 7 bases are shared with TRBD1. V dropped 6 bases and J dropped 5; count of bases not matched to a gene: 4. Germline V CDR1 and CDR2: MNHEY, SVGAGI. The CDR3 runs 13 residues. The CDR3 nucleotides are TGTGCCAGCAGCACAGGGGATCATCAGCCCCAGCATTTT. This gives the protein CASSTGDHQPQHF.

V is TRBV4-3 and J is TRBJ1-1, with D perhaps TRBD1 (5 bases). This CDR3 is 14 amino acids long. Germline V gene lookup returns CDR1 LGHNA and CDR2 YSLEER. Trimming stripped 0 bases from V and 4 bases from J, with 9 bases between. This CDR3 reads CASSQDWRGTEAFF. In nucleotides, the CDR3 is TGCGCCAGCAGCCAAGATTGGAGGGGCACTGAAGCTTTCTTT.

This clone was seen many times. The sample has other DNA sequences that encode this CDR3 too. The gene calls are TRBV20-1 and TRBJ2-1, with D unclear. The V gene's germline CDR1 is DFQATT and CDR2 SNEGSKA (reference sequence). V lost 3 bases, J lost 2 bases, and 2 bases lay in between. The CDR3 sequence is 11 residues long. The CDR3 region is CSASTYNEQFF. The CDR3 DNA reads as TGCAGTGCTAGCACCTACAATGAGCAGTTCTTC.

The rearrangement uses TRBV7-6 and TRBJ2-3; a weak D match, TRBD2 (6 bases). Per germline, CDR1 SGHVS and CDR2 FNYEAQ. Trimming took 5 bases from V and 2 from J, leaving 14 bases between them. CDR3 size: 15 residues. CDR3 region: CASSPGLADTDTQYF. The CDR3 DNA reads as TGTGCCAGCAGCCCTGGTTTAGCGGACACAGATACGCAGTATTTT.

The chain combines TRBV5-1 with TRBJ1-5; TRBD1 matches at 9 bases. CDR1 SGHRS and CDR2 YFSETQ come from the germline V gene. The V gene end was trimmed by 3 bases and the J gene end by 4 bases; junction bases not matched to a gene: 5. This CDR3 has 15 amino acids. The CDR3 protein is CASSWTGAANQPQHF. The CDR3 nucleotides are TGCGCCAGCAGCTGGACAGGGGCCGCGAATCAGCCCCAGCATTTT. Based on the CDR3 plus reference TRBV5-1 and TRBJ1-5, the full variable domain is KAGVTQTPRYLIKTRGQQVTLSCSPISGHRSVSWYQQTPGQGLQFLFEYFSETQRNKGNFPGRFSGRQFSNSRSEMNVSTLELGDSALYLCASSWTGAANQPQHFGDGTRLSIL.

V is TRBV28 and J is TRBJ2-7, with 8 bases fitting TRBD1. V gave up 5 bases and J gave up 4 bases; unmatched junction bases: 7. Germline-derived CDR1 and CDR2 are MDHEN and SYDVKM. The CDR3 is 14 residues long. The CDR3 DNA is TGTGCCAGCAGTCCGCAGGGGGCGCCGTACGAGCAGTACTTC. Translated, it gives CASSPQGAPYEQYF.

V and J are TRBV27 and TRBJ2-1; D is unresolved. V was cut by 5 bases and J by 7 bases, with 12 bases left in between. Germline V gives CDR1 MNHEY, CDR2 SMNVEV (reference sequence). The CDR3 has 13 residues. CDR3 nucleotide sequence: TGTGCCAGCAGTAGCAACTACGCAAATGAGCAGTTCTTC. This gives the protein CASSSNYANEQFF.

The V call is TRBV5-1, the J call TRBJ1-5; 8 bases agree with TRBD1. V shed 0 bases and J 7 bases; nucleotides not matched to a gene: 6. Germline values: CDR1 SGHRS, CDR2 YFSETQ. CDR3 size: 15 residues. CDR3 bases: TGCGCCAGCAGCTTGGAGACAGGGGCGGGACAGCCCCAGCATTTT. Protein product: CASSLETGAGQPQHF.

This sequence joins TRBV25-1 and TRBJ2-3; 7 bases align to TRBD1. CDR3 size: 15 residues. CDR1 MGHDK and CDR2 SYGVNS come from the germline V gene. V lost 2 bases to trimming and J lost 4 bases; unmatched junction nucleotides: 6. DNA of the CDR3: TGTGCCAGCAGTGAAATGACAGGGTGGGCAGATACGCAGTATTTT. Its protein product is CASSEMTGWADTQYF.

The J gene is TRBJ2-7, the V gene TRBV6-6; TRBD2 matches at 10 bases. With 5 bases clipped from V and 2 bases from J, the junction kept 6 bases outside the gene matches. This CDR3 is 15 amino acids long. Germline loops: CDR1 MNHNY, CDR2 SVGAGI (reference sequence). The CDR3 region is CASSPPSGSPYEQYF. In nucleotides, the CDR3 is TGTGCCAGCAGTCCCCCTAGCGGGAGCCCCTACGAGCAGTACTTC.

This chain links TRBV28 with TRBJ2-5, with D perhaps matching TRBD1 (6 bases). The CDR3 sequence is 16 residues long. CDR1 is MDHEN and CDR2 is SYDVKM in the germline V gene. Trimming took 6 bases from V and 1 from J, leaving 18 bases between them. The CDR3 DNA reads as TGTGCCAGCAGCGGTTGGGACACCTCTTTCCAAGAGACCCAGTACTTC. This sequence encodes CASSGWDTSFQETQYF.

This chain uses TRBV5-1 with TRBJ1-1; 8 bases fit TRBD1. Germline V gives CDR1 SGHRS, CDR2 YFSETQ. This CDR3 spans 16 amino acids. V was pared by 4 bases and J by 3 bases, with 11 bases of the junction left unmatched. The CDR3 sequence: CASSQADRARDTEAFF. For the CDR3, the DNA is TGCGCCAGCAGCCAGGCGGACAGGGCTCGGGACACTGAAGCTTTCTTT.

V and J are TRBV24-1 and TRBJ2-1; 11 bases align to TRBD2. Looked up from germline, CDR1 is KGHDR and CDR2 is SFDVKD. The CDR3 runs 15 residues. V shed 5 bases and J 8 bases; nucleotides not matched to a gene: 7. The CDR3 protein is CATSALLAGAHEQFF. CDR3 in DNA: TGTGCCACCAGTGCCCTACTAGCGGGAGCTCATGAGCAGTTCTTC.

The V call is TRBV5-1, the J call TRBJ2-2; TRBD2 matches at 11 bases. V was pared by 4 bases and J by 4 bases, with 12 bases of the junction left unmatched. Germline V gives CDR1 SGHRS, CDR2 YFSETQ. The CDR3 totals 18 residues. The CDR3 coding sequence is TGCGCCAGCAGCCAAACATTGACTAGCGGGAAGAGCACCGGGGAGCTGTTTTTT. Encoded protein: CASSQTLTSGKSTGELFF.

CDR3 sequence reads: CASRVTGSSYEQYF. CDR3 DNA sequence: TGTGCCAGCAGGGTGACAGGGAGCTCCTACGAGCAGTACTTC. J is TRBJ2-7 and V is TRBV11-2; 7 bases map to TRBD1. From germline, CDR1 is SGHAT and CDR2 FQNNGV. Losses at the gene ends were 6 bases for V and 0 bases for J; bases not matched to a gene: 5. The CDR3 loop spans 14 amino acids. The full variable domain, in which reference TRBV11-2 and TRBJ2-7 provide the parts outside the CDR3, is EAGVAQSPRYKIIEKRQSVAFWCNPISGHATLYWYQQILGQGPKLLIQFQNNGVVDDSQLPKDRFSAERLKGVDSTLKIQPAKLEDSAVYLCASRVTGSSYEQYFGPGTRLTVT.

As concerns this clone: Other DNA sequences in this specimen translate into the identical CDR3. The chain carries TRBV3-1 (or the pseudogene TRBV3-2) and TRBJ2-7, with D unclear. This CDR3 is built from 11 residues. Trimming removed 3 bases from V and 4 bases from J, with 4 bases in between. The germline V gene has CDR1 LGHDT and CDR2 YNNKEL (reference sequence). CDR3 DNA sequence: TGTGCCAGCAGCCAGGCATACGAGCAGTACTTC. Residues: CASSQAYEQYF.